This record looks at one T cell receptor (beta chain) sequence and its context. This receptor's antigen is unknown. No clone much larger than this one lies a single base away; base qualities are absent. Collaborating institutions collected whole blood in K2EDTA tubes following their own protocols. Collaborator samples were shipped for TCRbeta analysis as frozen whole blood, isolated PBMCs, or DNA extracted from either sample type. The data derive from a study of blood T cell repertoires in COVID-19 (TCRdb year 2020). Context from the whole study: Samples from collaborators originated in the United States, Italy and Spain and spanned both the acute and convalescent phases of COVID-19. The material from the prospective study consisted of cDNA or gDNA derived from T cells, B-cell-depleted T cells, or PBMCs. Subjects who had been exposed to COVID-19, were actively infected with it, or had recovered from it provided the deeply sampled blood TCRbeta repertoires that made up the dataset. The repertoires were released in a freely available public database intended as a resource for research on the immune response to SARS-CoV-2. Samples were obtained from the ongoing ImmuneRACE study (first 160 participants) and from 950 to 1,500 subjects provided by 6 global collaborators. Nearly every sample came with metadata listing a de-identified subject ID, COVID-19 status, age in years and sex. HLA class I and class II types, where available, came from metadata supplied by the sample provider rather than from assay-based typing. Points the paper makes about the study in general: Clinical and demographic metadata were provided uncurated, with the amount varying by source and participant.

The germline V and J ends show losses of 2 bases and 1 base respectively, and no gene match explains 5 bases of the junction. From the germline V gene, CDR1 is SGDLS and CDR2 is YYNGEE. The CDR3 starts with the cysteine, ends with the phenylalanine, and has 16 residues. Only CDR3 DNA is held: 48 bases, read in frame from base 1. The immunoSEQ Assay, a bias-controlled multiplex PCR, was used to amplify TCRbeta CDR3 regions from genomic DNA. In the authors' own workflow: Within the assay, amplification of reference gene primers was used to estimate how many nucleated cells each sample contained. Sequence reads were collapsed and filtered to measure the absolute abundance of every unique TCRbeta CDR3 rearrangement. Productive Simpson clonality was computed per sample as the square root of Simpson's diversity index over productive rearrangements. The clones in this table, taken by TCRdb from immuneACCESS, are in-frame only. Not every clone is retained; where verified, under half of the shortfall comes from an unresolved V gene, and the cause of the rest is unknown. For V, J and clone size, that table is used; D and trimming come from the DNA. The sample includes tens of thousands of clones, with less than 85% observed a single time. Clones ranked in the top ten supply less than 5.5% of the sample.

The sample comprised peripheral blood. The chain is made from TRBV9 and TRBJ2-7; the junction holds 11 bases that match TRBD2. The receptor was isolated from a woman at least 80 years old with active or convalescent COVID-19. The DNA is as follows: TGTGCCAGCAGCGTGGCGACTAGCGGGGCGTCCTACGAGCAGTACTTC. This sequence encodes CASSVATSGASYEQYF.